The clone carrying this T cell receptor beta chain has a handful of counts. Its antigen remains unknown. This sample is part of a study of T cells after yellow fever vaccination. The study's findings and limits: Reappearance after the booster was observed for most primary-vaccination clones (96% CD4, about 85% CD8).

Germline V gives CDR1 LGHNA, CDR2 YSLEER. The CDR3 totals 16 residues. V lost 0 bases to trimming and J lost 8 bases; unmatched junction nucleotides: 7. One entry per CDR3 protein results from TCRdb running MiXCR on the 5' RACE reads. The repertoire holds about 73,000 distinct CDR3 sequences, around 7.3% seen once, with more than 35% in the top ten. V is TRBV4-3 and J is TRBJ2-1; 10 positions match TRBD2. The receptor comes from a man aged 30-40 years who received the YFV17D yellow fever vaccine. The sample consisted of CD8+ T cells sorted from PBMCs, taken on the day of the yellow fever booster vaccination. This chain's CDR3 is CASSQEVAGGKDEQFF. CDR3 nucleotides: TGCGCCAGCAGCCAAGAAGTAGCGGGAGGTAAGGATGAGCAGTTCTTC.